This entry lists 22 T cell receptor beta chains sequenced from one sample in a study of regulatory T cells in long-lasting Graves disease. CDR3-region Arm-PCR and iRepertoire HTBI primers produced the TCR beta libraries. MiXCR was run by TCRdb on the multiplex PCR reads, yielding one entry per CDR3 protein. The repertoire holds more than 300,000 distinct CDR3 sequences, with 20% as singletons. The time point is: persistent/refractory GD, antithyroid drugs over 5 years with positive TRAb. PBMCs were the source of the RNA used for TCR sequencing. The sequences come from peripheral blood mononuclear cells (PBMCs), collected when the disease was refractory, from a patient treated with antithyroid drugs. All receptors come from a female donor with Graves disease.

A few counts support this clonotype. This chain's CDR3 is CASSQQGYQPQHF. The DNA for the CDR3 is TGCGCCAGCAGCCAACAGGGTTATCAGCCCCAGCATTTT. The chain couples TRBV5-1 to TRBJ1-5; maybe TRBD1 (6 bases). The CDR3 has 13 amino acids. The V gene's germline CDR1 is SGHRS and CDR2 YFSETQ. Trimming removed 4 bases from V and 5 bases from J, with 10 bases in between.

As for this clonotype: A much larger clone differs by one base, so this may be a read error. This chain links TRBV6-2 or TRBV6-3 with TRBJ1-4, with TRBD1 matching 10 bases. Germline V gene lookup returns CDR1 MNHEY and CDR2 SVGEGT. The CDR3 is made up of 14 amino acids. CDR3 residues: CTSSRDRGYEKLFF. The CDR3 coding sequence is TGTACCAGCAGTCGGGACAGGGGTTATGAAAAACTGTTTTTT.

This clonotype was seen ten or more times. The rearrangement joins TRBV2 to TRBJ1-1, with 8 bases matching TRBD1. The CDR3 spans 14 residues. V shed 2 bases and J 3 bases; nucleotides not matched to a gene: 2. In germline, CDR1 is SNHLY, CDR2 FYNNEI. The chain's CDR3 is CASSEQGADTEAFF. The CDR3 nucleotides read TGTGCCAGCAGTGAACAGGGGGCTGACACTGAAGCTTTCTTT.

This clonotype was seen ten or more times. Here the CDR3 reads CAWSKGALSQPQHF. The DNA of the CDR3 is TGTGCCTGGAGTAAGGGGGCGCTGAGTCAGCCCCAGCATTTT. This chain connects TRBV30 to TRBJ1-5; 7 positions agree with TRBD1. Germline assignment: CDR1 GTSNPN and CDR2 SVGIG (reference sequence). This CDR3 is built from 14 residues. Trimming removed 2 bases from V and 6 bases from J; junction bases left unmatched: 7.

The chain is built from TRBV29-1 and TRBJ2-2, with D hard to call. CDR1 is SQVTM and CDR2 is ANQGSEA in the germline V gene. The V end lost 7 bases, the J end lost 0 bases, and 15 bases lay between the germline ends. This CDR3 has 15 amino acids. This CDR3 reads CSAIIPPANTGELFF. The CDR3 region has the DNA TGCAGCGCCATCATTCCCCCCGCGAACACCGGGGAGCTGTTTTTT.

Note on this clonotype: With a much larger clone just one base away, this may be a read error. V and J are TRBV9 and TRBJ1-1, with 7 positions matching TRBD1. V dropped 3 bases and J dropped 0; count of bases not matched to a gene: 2. CDR1 and CDR2 (germline): SGDLS, YYNGEE. The CDR3 runs 14 residues. The CDR3 DNA follows: TGTGCCAGCAGCGCGGGACAGATGAACACTGAAGCTTTCTTT. Translation gives CASSAGQMNTEAFF.

This clonotype appeared many times. This sequence joins TRBV2 and TRBJ1-4; 9 bases align to TRBD1. The trim removed 7 bases at V and 8 bases at J, leaving 8 bases unmatched. This CDR3 contains 14 residues. Germline assignment: CDR1 SNHLY and CDR2 FYNNEI. Here the CDR3 reads CASIRDRAVEKLFF. The CDR3, as DNA: TGTGCCAGCATAAGGGACAGGGCAGTGGAAAAACTGTTTTTT.

This clonotype was recorded many times. V usage is TRBV10-3 and J usage is TRBJ1-5, with D perhaps matching TRBD1 (5 bases). This CDR3 is 15 amino acids long. The germline gives CDR1 ENHRY, CDR2 SYGVKD. Trimming shortened V by 1 base and J by 2 bases, and 9 bases separated the two germline ends. DNA for the CDR3: TGTGCCATCAGTGAGTTTAGCAGGGGCAATCAGCCCCAGCATTTT. Translated: CAISEFSRGNQPQHF.

This clonotype was seen many times. The J gene is TRBJ2-7, the V gene TRBV5-1, with TRBD1 matching over 9 bases. The CDR3 contains 15 residues. After removal of 2 bases from V and 5 bases from J, the junction contained 8 bases not matched to a gene. Germline V gives CDR1 SGHRS, CDR2 YFSETQ. The chain's CDR3 is CASSLTGGALHEQYF. For the CDR3, the DNA is TGCGCCAGCAGCTTAACAGGGGGCGCCCTCCACGAGCAGTACTTC.

The V call is TRBV20-1, the J call TRBJ2-6; 9 bases match TRBD1. The CDR3 consists of 17 residues. In germline, CDR1 is DFQATT, CDR2 SNEGSKA (reference sequence). V lost 3 bases, J lost 2 bases, and 8 bases stayed unmatched. The CDR3 region has the DNA TGCAGTGCTAGTGGGACAGGGAAAGGAGCTGGGGCCAACGTCCTGACTTTC. Its protein product is CSASGTGKGAGANVLTF.

This clonotype was observed many times. The rearrangement links TRBV28 to TRBJ1-5, with D maybe TRBD1 (5 bases). The CDR3 spans 16 residues. Germline V lookup: CDR1 MDHEN, CDR2 SYDVKM. V gave up 3 bases and J gave up 6 bases, with 18 bases separating them. CDR3 DNA sequence: TGTGCCAGCAGTTTTACGACGGGGGAAATTGGTCAGCCCCAGCATTTT. Its translation: CASSFTTGEIGQPQHF. Combining the CDR3 with reference TRBV28 and TRBJ1-5 gives the whole variable domain DVKVTQSSRYLVKRTGEKVFLECVQDMDHENMFWYRQDPGLGLRLIYFSYDVKMKEKGDIPEGYSVSREKKERFSLILESASTNQTSMYLCASSFTTGEIGQPQHFGDGTRLSIL.

In its sample, this clonotype was seen many times. The V gene is TRBV3-1, the J gene TRBJ2-7, with D perhaps TRBD1 or TRBD2 (5 bases each). The CDR3 spans 14 residues. The germline V gene encodes CDR1 LGHDT and CDR2 YNNKEL (reference sequence). Trimming cost V 0 bases and J 1 base, with 7 bases left between them. Here the CDR3 reads CASSQDWGSYEQYF. The CDR3 coding sequence is TGTGCCAGCAGCCAAGACTGGGGGTCCTACGAGCAGTACTTC.

The V gene is TRBV30, the J gene TRBJ2-3; 10 nucleotides line up with TRBD1. Looked up from germline, CDR1 is GTSNPN and CDR2 is SVGIG (reference sequence). The CDR3 totals 17 residues. V lost 1 base to trimming and J lost 4 bases; unmatched junction nucleotides: 11. This CDR3 reads CAWSASRDRGFPDTQYF. The DNA of the CDR3 is TGTGCCTGGAGTGCCAGCCGGGACAGGGGTTTCCCAGATACGCAGTATTTT. Combining the CDR3 with reference TRBV30 and TRBJ2-3 gives the whole variable domain SQTIHQWPATLVQPVGSPLSLECTVEGTSNPNLYWYRQAAGRGLQLLFYSVGIGQISSEVPQNLSASRPQDRQFILSSKKLLLSDSGFYLCAWSASRDRGFPDTQYFGPGTRLTVL.

A few counts support this clonotype. The chain employs TRBV11-3 and TRBJ1-1; D is unclear. This CDR3 comprises 13 residues. Looked up from germline, CDR1 is SGHNT and CDR2 is YENEEA. With 6 bases removed from V and 13 bases from J, the gap between germline ends came to 21 bases. CDR3 amino acids: CASRLDPGGRVFF. Written as DNA, the CDR3 is TGTGCCAGCAGGTTGGACCCGGGTGGAAGGGTTTTCTTT.

In its sample, this clonotype was seen many times. This chain connects TRBV3-1 to TRBJ1-2; a possible D gene is TRBD1 (5 bases). CDR3 size: 15 residues. Germline V gene sequence: CDR1 LGHDT, CDR2 YNNKEL (reference sequence). V was cut by 0 bases and J by 4 bases, with 12 bases left in between. CDR3 amino acids: CASSQDGRDGYGYTF. The CDR3 DNA reads TGTGCCAGCAGCCAAGACGGCAGGGACGGCTATGGCTACACCTTC.

This clonotype appeared many times. The CDR3 here is CSVRQSYEQYF. The CDR3, as DNA: TGCAGCGTGCGACAGTCCTACGAGCAGTACTTC. V usage is TRBV29-1 and J usage is TRBJ2-7; a weak D match, TRBD1 (5 bases). Germline assignment: CDR1 SQVTM and CDR2 ANQGSEA. With 6 bases removed from V and 1 base from J, the gap between germline ends came to 7 bases. The CDR3 extends over 11 amino acids.

This sequence joins TRBV6-1 and TRBJ2-7; D uncertain. Germline V gene sequence: CDR1 MNHNS, CDR2 SASEGT. Trimming shortened V by 7 bases and J by 0 bases, and 19 bases separated the two germline ends. The CDR3 is made up of 16 amino acids. Here the CDR3 reads CASNPNPVSYSYEQYF. The DNA for the CDR3 is TGTGCCAGCAACCCAAACCCAGTTTCCTACTCCTACGAGCAGTACTTC.

V usage is TRBV20-1 and J usage is TRBJ1-5, with D possibly TRBD1 on 5 matching bases. With 3 bases removed from V and 0 bases from J, the gap between germline ends came to 12 bases. This CDR3 is 15 amino acids long. Germline V lookup: CDR1 DFQATT, CDR2 SNEGSKA (reference sequence). The DNA of the CDR3 is TGCAGTGCTAGGGCCGGGGGGTATAGCAATCAGCCCCAGCATTTT. It yields the protein CSARAGGYSNQPQHF.

This clonotype was seen ten or more times. The chain has TRBV28 and TRBJ2-7, with a tentative D call TRBD1 (6 bases). Germline CDR1 and CDR2: MDHEN and SYDVKM. The CDR3 sequence is 11 residues long. V gave up 6 bases and J gave up 7 bases, with 10 bases separating them. This CDR3 reads CASSTGLEQYF. CDR3 DNA sequence: TGTGCCAGCAGCACAGGGTTAGAGCAGTACTTC.

DNA for the CDR3: TGTGCCAGCAGCCACTATGGTCGGGTGCCCGATTGCGCTTTCTTT. Translation: CASSHYGRVPDCAFF. The gene calls are TRBV3-2 and TRBJ1-1. TRBV3-2 is described as a pseudogene. The CDR3 is 15 amino acids.

This clonotype was picked up many times. V gene TRBV28 combines with J gene TRBJ2-5; no firm D call. The germline V and J ends were trimmed by 6 bases and 0 bases, with 8 bases remaining between them. The CDR3 length is 13 residues. Germline values: CDR1 MDHEN, CDR2 SYDVKM. CDR3 DNA: TGTGCCAGCAGCCTGGGAAACCAAGAGACCCAGTACTTC. It yields the protein CASSLGNQETQYF.

This clonotype occurred a few times. The chain links TRBV3-1 to TRBJ1-6; maybe TRBD1 (6 bases). CDR3 size: 15 residues. Germline-derived CDR1 and CDR2 are LGHDT and YNNKEL (reference sequence). Trimming removed 4 bases from V and 10 bases from J, with 17 bases in between. CDR3 protein: CASSRLSTGFSPLHF. In nucleotides, the CDR3 is TGTGCCAGCAGCCGCCTGTCCACAGGGTTCTCACCCCTCCACTTT.